This T cell receptor beta chain was identified in a study of early T cells in non-severe SARS-CoV-2 infection. Whole-study context: Sequencing input comprised bulk RNA from unsorted whole blood; chain pairing was not available. Study-wide findings and caveats: In VDJdb matching, anti-spike CD8 responses were favored while private and CD4 specificities went missing.

Worth noting for this clonotype: What it binds is not known.

Germline loops: CDR1 SGHAT, CDR2 FQNNGV. The CDR3 runs 17 residues. The junction had 13 bases not matched to a gene; V was cut back by 0 bases and J by 8 bases. TCRdb re-derived calls from the 5' RACE reads in MiXCR, one entry per CDR3 protein. Among some 49,000 distinct CDR3 sequences, 8% to 9% were seen once, and the ten largest hold about 4.2%. The rearrangement joins TRBV11-2 to TRBJ2-1; 7 bases are a match to TRBD2. Sequencing was performed on whole blood. The TCR sequence derives from an adult who was a healthcare worker with PCR-confirmed SARS-CoV-2 infection or an uninfected control (not recorded which). The CDR3 loop reads CASSLERETSFWDEQFF. Here the CDR3 DNA reads TGTGCCAGCAGCTTAGAGAGAGAGACTAGCTTCTGGGATGAGCAGTTCTTC.